The T cell receptor (beta chain) under discussion was sequenced for a study of blood T cell repertoires in COVID-19. Looking at the study overall: Nucleic acid was either cDNA or gDNA, and it came from T cells, B-cell-depleted T cells, or PBMCs.

Source study methods: Estimates of nucleated cell counts were drawn from the amplification of reference gene primers. Generated by immunoSEQ multiplex PCR, the TCRdb table keeps only in-frame clones and is missing some. From that table come the V and J calls and clone size; the DNA was used to work out D and trimming. The sample contains 55,000 to 75,000 clones, 65% to 80% of which appear only once. Only one count was recorded for this clone. V lost 0 bases, J lost 4 bases, and 16 bases lay in between. Per the germline V gene, CDR1 is SGHNT and CDR2 is YYREEE (reference sequence). CDR3 length: 16 amino acids.

The V gene is TRBV5-4, the J gene TRBJ1-1, with D perhaps matching TRBD1 (5 bases). The sample consisted of peripheral blood. This receptor was identified in a man aged 55 to 70 with acute or convalescent COVID-19. The CDR3 coding sequence is TGTGCCAGCAGCTTGGCCGGTAGGGGCTCGAGCACTGAAGCTTTCTTT. This sequence encodes CASSLAGRGSSTEAFF.